The clone carrying this TCR beta chain was recorded a few times. Its target is not known. The data derive from a study of blood T cells in healthy people across ages. The CDR3 spans 14 residues. V dropped 6 bases and J dropped 6; count of bases not matched to a gene: 5. The V gene's germline CDR1 is MNHEY and CDR2 SMNVEV (reference sequence). Together with a sample-barcoded 5' primer, a J-beta primer mix was included in a second PCR lasting about 7 to 12 cycles. TCRdb used MiXCR to reprocess the 5' RACE reads, holding one entry per CDR3 protein. Of around 1,000,000 distinct CDR3 sequences in the sample, 35% to 40% were seen once. Findings of the study overall: The recorded TCR beta diversity per million T cells decreased in a roughly linear manner with age.

The chain is built from TRBV27 and TRBJ1-4; 9 bases fit TRBD1. This receptor was taken from a young man in good health. Source material: blood. In DNA, the CDR3 is TGTGCCAGCAGCACTAGGGACAGGGATGAAAAACTGTTTTTT. Translation: CASSTRDRDEKLFF.